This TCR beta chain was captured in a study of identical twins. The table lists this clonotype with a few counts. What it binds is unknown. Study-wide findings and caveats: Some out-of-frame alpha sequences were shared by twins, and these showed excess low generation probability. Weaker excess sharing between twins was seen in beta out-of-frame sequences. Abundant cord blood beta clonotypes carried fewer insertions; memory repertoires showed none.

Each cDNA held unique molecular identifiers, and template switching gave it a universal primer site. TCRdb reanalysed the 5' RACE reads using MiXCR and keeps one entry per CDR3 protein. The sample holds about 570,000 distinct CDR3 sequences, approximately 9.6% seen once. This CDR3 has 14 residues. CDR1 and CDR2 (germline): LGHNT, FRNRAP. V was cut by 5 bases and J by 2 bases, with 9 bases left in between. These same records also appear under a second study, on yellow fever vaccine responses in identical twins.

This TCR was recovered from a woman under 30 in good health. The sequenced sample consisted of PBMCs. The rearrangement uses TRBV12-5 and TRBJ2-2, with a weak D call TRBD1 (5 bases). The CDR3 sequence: CASGPRTNTGELFF. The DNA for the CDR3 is TGTGCTAGTGGTCCCAGGACAAACACCGGGGAGCTGTTTTTT.